This entry lists 7 T cell receptor beta chains sequenced from one sample in a study of T cells after yellow fever vaccination. TCRdb ran MiXCR on the 5' RACE reads and lists one entry per CDR3 protein. The data hold some 390,000 distinct CDR3 sequences, with around 6.5% observed a single time. The sample consisted of PBMCs, taken 5 days after the yellow fever booster vaccination. These receptors all come from a man aged 25-45 years who received the YFV17D yellow fever vaccine.

This clonotype came up a few times. This sequence joins TRBV18 and TRBJ1-1; no firm D call. Germline V lookup: CDR1 KGHSH, CDR2 LQKENI. The CDR3 consists of 14 residues. V dropped 3 bases and J dropped 4 bases, with 12 bases sitting between them. CDR3 nucleotides: TGTGCCAGCTCACCTCAGGTACATTTCACTGAAGCTTTCTTT. It translates to CASSPQVHFTEAFF. The entire variable domain, with the rest obtained from reference TRBV18 and TRBJ1-1, is as follows: NAGVMQNPRHLVRRRGQEARLRCSPMKGHSHVYWYRQLPEEGLKFMVYLQKENIIDESGMPKERFSAEFPKEGPSILRIQQVVRGDSAAYFCASSPQVHFTEAFFGQGTRLTVV.

The sample holds many counts of this clonotype. V usage is TRBV7-2 and J usage is TRBJ2-1, with D possibly being TRBD1 or TRBD2 (6 bases each). Germline V gene data show CDR1 as SGHTA and CDR2 as FQGNSA. V shed 4 bases and J shed 6 bases, with 16 bases lying between them. This CDR3 contains 15 residues. This chain's CDR3 is CASSSGTGGGNEQFF. CDR3 nucleotides: TGTGCCAGCAGCTCCGGGACTGGGGGCGGCAATGAGCAGTTCTTC.

This chain uses TRBV9 with TRBJ1-1, with D possibly matching TRBD1 (6 bases). The germline gives CDR1 SGDLS, CDR2 YYNGEE. The CDR3 totals 15 residues. Trimming stripped 2 bases from V and 4 bases from J, with 15 bases between. The CDR3 sequence is CASSVGAARSTEAFF. For the CDR3, the DNA is TGTGCCAGCAGCGTGGGGGCAGCCCGCAGCACTGAAGCTTTCTTT.

This clonotype was found many times. The V and J genes are TRBV5-1 and TRBJ2-2; a possible D gene is TRBD2 (5 bases). This CDR3 has 14 residues. V shed 2 bases and J shed 7 bases, with 12 bases lying between them. CDR1 SGHRS and CDR2 YFSETQ come from the germline V gene. The CDR3 is CASSFGLYDGELFF. The CDR3 DNA sequence: TGCGCCAGCAGCTTCGGACTTTACGACGGGGAGCTGTTTTTT.

This clonotype was counted a few times. This chain joins TRBV19 and TRBJ2-3; D tentatively reads TRBD1 or TRBD2 (6 bases each). The V gene's germline CDR1 is LNHDA and CDR2 SQIVND (reference sequence). CDR3 size: 15 residues. V was shortened by 4 bases and J by 2 bases, with 13 bases between the two germline ends. The CDR3 coding sequence is TGTGCCAGTAGTAAGCGGAGGGGGGCCACAGATACGCAGTATTTT. Translated: CASSKRRGATDTQYF.

This clonotype has at least ten counts. The chain combines TRBV4-3 with TRBJ2-7, with D possibly matching TRBD2 (6 bases). Trimming left V 1 base short and J 3 bases short, with 13 bases between. The V gene's germline CDR1 is LGHNA and CDR2 YSLEER. The CDR3 length is 15 residues. The CDR3 loop is CASSQVLSGIYEQYF. In nucleotides, the CDR3 is TGCGCCAGCAGCCAAGTTCTTAGCGGCATCTACGAGCAGTACTTC.

This clonotype was found many times. The chain couples TRBV11-2 to TRBJ2-4; TRBD2 is a possible D gene (6 bases). This CDR3 is built from 18 residues. Trimming took off 0 bases at V and 8 bases at J, with 23 bases between the two ends. CDR1 SGHAT and CDR2 FQNNGV come from the germline V gene. CDR3 in DNA: TGTGCCAGCAGCTTAGATGGGTTCGGGACTCAATTGTTGGACATTCAGTACTTC. Its protein product is CASSLDGFGTQLLDIQYF. The whole variable domain, filled in from reference TRBV11-2 and TRBJ2-4, reads EAGVAQSPRYKIIEKRQSVAFWCNPISGHATLYWYQQILGQGPKLLIQFQNNGVVDDSQLPKDRFSAERLKGVDSTLKIQPAKLEDSAVYLCASSLDGFGTQLLDIQYFGAGTRLSVL.